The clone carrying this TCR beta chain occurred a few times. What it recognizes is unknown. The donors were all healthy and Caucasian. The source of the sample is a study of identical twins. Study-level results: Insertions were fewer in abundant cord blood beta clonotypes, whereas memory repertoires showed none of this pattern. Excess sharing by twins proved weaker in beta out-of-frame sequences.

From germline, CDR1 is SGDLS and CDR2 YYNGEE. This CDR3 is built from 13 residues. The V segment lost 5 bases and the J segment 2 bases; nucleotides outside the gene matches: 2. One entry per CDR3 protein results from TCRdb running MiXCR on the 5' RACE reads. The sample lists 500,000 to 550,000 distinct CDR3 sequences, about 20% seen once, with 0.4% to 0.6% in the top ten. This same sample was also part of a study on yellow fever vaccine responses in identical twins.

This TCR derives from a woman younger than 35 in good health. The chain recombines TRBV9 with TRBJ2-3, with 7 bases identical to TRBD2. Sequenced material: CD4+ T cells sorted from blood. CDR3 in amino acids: CASRGTTTDTQYF. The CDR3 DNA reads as TGTGCCAGCAGGGGGACTACCACAGATACGCAGTATTTT.